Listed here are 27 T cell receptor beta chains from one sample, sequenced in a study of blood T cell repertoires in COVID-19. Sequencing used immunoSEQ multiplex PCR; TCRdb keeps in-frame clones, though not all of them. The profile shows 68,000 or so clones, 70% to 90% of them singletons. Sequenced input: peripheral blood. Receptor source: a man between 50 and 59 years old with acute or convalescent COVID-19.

CDR3 in amino acids: CASSFVGQGKILTNYGYTF. The CDR3 nucleotides read TGTGCCAGCAGCTTTGTGGGGCAGGGGAAGATCCTTACTAACTATGGCTACACCTTC. The chain couples TRBV5-6 to TRBJ1-2; D perhaps matches TRBD1 (6 bases). The CDR3 is made up of 19 amino acids. CDR1 SGHDT and CDR2 YYEEEE come from the germline V gene. V lost 2 bases and J 0 bases, leaving 23 bases between the germline ends.

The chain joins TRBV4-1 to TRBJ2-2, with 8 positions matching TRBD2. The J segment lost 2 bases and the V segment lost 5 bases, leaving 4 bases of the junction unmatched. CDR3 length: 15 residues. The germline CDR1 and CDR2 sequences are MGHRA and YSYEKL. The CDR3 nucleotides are TGCGCCAGCAGCTCAGCGGGAGTTAACACCGGGGAGCTGTTTTTT. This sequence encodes CASSSAGVNTGELFF.

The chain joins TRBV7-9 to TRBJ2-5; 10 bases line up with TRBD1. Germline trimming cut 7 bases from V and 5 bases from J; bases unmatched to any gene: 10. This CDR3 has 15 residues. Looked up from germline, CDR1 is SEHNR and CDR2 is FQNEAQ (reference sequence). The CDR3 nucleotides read TGTGCCAGCACCCGGACAGGGGGAAACTCCGAGACCCAGTACTTC. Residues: CASTRTGGNSETQYF.

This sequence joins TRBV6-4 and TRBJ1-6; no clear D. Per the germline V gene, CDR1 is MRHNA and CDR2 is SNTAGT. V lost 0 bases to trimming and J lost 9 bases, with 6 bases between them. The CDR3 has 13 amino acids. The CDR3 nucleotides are TGTGCCAGCAGTGACTCCGCTATTTCACCCCTCCACTTT. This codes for CASSDSAISPLHF.

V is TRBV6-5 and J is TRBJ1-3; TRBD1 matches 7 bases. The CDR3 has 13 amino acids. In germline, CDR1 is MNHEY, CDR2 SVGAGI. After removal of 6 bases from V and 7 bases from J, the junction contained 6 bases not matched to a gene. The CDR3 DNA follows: TGTGCCAGCAGACGGCAGGGGGTCAACACCATATATTTT. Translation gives CASRRQGVNTIYF.

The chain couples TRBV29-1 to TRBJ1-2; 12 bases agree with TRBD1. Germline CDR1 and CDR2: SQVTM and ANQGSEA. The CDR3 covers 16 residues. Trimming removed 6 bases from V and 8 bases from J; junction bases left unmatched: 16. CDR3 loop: CSVTPGQGAEVRGYTF. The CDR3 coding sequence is TGCAGCGTCACCCCGGGACAGGGGGCGGAGGTCCGGGGCTACACCTTC.

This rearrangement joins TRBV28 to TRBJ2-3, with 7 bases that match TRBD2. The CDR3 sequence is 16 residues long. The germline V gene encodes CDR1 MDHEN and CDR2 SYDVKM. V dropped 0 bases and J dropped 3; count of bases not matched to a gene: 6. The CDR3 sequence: CASSLWGSRGTDTQYF. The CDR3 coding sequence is TGTGCCAGCAGTTTATGGGGTTCGCGGGGGACAGATACGCAGTATTTT.

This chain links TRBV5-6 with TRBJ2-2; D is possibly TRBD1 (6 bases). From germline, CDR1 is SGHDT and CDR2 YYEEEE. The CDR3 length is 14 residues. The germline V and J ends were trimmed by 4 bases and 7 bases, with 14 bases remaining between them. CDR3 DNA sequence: TGTGCCAGCAGCCCCTCCTGGGGACACGGGGAGCTGTTTTTT. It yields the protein CASSPSWGHGELFF.

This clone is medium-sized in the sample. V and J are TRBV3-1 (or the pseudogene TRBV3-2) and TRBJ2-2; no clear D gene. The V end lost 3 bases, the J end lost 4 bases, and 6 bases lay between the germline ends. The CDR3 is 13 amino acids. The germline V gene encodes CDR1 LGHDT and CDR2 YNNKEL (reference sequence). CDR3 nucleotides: TGTGCCAGCAGCCATCTTAGCACCGGGGAGCTGTTTTTT. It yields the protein CASSHLSTGELFF.

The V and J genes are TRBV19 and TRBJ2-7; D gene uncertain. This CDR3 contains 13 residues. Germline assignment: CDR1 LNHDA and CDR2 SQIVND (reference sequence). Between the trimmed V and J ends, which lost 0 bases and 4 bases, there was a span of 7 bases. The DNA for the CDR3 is TGTGCCAGTAGTATAGATGTTTCATACGAGCAGTACTTC. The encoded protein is CASSIDVSYEQYF.

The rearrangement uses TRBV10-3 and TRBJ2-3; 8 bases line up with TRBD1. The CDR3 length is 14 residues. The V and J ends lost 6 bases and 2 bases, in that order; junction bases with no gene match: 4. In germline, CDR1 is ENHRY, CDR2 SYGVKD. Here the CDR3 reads CAIRRGQDTDTQYF. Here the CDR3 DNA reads TGTGCCATCAGGAGGGGACAGGACACAGATACGCAGTATTTT.

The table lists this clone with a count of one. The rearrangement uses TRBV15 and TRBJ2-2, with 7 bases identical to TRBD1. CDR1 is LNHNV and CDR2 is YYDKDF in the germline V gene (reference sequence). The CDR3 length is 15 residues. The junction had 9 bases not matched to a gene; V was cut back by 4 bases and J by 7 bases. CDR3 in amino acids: CATSIRDSRVGELFF. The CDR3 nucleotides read TGTGCCACCAGCATTCGGGACAGCAGGGTCGGGGAGCTGTTTTTT.

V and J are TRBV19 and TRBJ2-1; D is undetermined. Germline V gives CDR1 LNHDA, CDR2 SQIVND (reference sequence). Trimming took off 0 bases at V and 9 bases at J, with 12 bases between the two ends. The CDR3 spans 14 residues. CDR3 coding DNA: TGTGCCAGTAGTATAGATGTGTATCTCGGTGAGCAGTTCTTC. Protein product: CASSIDVYLGEQFF. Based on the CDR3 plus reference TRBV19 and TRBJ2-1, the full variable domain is DGGITQSPKYLFRKEGQNVTLSCEQNLNHDAMYWYRQDPGQGLRLIYYSQIVNDFQKGDIAEGYSVSREKKESFPLTVTSAQKNPTAFYLCASSIDVYLGEQFFGPGTRLTVL.

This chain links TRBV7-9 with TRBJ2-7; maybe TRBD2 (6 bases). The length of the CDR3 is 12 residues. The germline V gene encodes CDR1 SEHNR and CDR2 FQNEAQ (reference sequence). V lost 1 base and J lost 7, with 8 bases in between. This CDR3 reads CASSLVGREQYF. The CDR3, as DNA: TGTGCCAGCAGCTTAGTCGGGAGAGAGCAGTACTTC.

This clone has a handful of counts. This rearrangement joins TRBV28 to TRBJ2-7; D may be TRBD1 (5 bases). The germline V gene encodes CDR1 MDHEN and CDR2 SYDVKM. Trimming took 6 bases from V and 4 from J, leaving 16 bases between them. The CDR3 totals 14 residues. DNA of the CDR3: TGTGCCAGCAGCACCACATCAGGGTGGTACGAGCAGTACTTC. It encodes CASSTTSGWYEQYF. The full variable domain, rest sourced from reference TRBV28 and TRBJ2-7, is DVKVTQSSRYLVKRTGEKVFLECVQDMDHENMFWYRQDPGLGLRLIYFSYDVKMKEKGDIPEGYSVSREKKERFSLILESASTNQTSMYLCASSTTSGWYEQYFGPGTRLTVT.

CDR3 region: CATSRLTGTGVNEQFF. In DNA, the CDR3 is TGTGCCACCAGCAGATTAACCGGGACAGGGGTCAATGAGCAGTTCTTC. The chain joins TRBV15 to TRBJ2-1, with 10 bases that match TRBD1. Trimming removed 2 bases from V and 6 bases from J; junction bases left unmatched: 7. The CDR3 loop spans 16 amino acids. Germline V gene lookup returns CDR1 LNHNV and CDR2 YYDKDF (reference sequence).

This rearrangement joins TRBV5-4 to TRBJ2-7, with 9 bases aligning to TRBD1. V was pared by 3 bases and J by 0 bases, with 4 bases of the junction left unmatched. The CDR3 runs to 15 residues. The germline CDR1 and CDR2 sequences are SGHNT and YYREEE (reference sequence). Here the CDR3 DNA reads TGTGCCAGCAGCTGGGGGGGACAGGGCTCCTACGAGCAGTACTTC. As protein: CASSWGGQGSYEQYF.

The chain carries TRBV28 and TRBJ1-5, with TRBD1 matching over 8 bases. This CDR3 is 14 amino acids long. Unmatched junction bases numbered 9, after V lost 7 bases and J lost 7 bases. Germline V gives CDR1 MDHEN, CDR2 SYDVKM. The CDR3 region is CASTSRQGRQPQHF. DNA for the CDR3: TGTGCCAGCACATCACGACAGGGGAGGCAGCCCCAGCATTTT.

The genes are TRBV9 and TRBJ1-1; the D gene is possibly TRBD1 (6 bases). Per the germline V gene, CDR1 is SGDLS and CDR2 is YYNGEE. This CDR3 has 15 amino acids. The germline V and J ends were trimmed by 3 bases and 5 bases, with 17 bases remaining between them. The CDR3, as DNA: TGTGCCAGCAGCGCATCCGCAGGGGTTAATACTGAAGCTTTCTTT. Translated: CASSASAGVNTEAFF.

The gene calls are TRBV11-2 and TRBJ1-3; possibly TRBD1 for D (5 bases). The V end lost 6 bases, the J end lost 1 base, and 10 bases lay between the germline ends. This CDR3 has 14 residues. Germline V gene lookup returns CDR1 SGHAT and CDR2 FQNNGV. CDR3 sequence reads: CASSPGTSGNTIYF. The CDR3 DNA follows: TGTGCCAGCAGTCCAGGGACTTCTGGAAACACCATATATTTT. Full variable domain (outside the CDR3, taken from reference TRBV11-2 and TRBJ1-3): EAGVAQSPRYKIIEKRQSVAFWCNPISGHATLYWYQQILGQGPKLLIQFQNNGVVDDSQLPKDRFSAERLKGVDSTLKIQPAKLEDSAVYLCASSPGTSGNTIYFGEGSWLTVV.

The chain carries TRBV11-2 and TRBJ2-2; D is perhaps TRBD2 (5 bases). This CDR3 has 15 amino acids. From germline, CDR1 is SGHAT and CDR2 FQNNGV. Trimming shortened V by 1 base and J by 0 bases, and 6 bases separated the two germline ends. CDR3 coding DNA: TGTGCCAGCAGCTTAGGGCGGGCGAACACCGGGGAGCTGTTTTTT. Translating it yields CASSLGRANTGELFF.

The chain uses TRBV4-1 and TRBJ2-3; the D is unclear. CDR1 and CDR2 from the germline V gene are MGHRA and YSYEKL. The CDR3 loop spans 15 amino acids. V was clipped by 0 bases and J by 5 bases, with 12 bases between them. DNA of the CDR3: TGCGCCAGCAGCCAAGATAACACAGCAGGAGATACGCAGTATTTT. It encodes CASSQDNTAGDTQYF.

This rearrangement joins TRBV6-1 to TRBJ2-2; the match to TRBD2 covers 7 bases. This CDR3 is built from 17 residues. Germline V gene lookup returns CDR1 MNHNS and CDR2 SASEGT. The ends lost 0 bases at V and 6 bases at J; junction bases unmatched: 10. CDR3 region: CASSEAGLGGRAGELFF. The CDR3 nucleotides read TGTGCCAGCAGTGAAGCGGGACTGGGGGGGAGGGCCGGGGAGCTGTTTTTT.

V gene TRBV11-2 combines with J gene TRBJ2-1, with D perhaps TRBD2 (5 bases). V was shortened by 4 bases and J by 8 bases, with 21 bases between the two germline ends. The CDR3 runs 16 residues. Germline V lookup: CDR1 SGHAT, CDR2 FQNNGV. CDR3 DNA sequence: TGTGCCAGCAGCTCTCGAGGCGGGTACTACAAGGATGAGCAGTTCTTC. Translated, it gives CASSSRGGYYKDEQFF.

This CDR3 reads CASSFSGVITDTQYF. CDR3 DNA: TGTGCCAGCAGTTTCAGCGGGGTGATCACAGATACGCAGTATTTT. This chain uses TRBV27 with TRBJ2-3; 7 bases are shared with TRBD2. The CDR3 length is 15 residues. The junction had 5 bases not matched to a gene; V was cut back by 3 bases and J by 2 bases. Germline V lookup: CDR1 MNHEY, CDR2 SMNVEV (reference sequence).

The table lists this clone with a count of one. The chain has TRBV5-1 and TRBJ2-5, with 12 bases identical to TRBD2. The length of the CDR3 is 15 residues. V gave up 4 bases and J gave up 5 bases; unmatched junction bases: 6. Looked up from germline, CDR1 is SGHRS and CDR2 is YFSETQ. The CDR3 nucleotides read TGCGCCAGCAGCAAGGCTAGCGGGGGGGTTGAGACCCAGTACTTC. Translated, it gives CASSKASGGVETQYF.

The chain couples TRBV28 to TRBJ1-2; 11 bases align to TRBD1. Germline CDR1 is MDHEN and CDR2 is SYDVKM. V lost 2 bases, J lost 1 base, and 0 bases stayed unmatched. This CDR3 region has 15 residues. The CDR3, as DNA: TGTGCCAGCAGTTTAGGGACAGGGGGTAACTATGGCTACACCTTC. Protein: CASSLGTGGNYGYTF.